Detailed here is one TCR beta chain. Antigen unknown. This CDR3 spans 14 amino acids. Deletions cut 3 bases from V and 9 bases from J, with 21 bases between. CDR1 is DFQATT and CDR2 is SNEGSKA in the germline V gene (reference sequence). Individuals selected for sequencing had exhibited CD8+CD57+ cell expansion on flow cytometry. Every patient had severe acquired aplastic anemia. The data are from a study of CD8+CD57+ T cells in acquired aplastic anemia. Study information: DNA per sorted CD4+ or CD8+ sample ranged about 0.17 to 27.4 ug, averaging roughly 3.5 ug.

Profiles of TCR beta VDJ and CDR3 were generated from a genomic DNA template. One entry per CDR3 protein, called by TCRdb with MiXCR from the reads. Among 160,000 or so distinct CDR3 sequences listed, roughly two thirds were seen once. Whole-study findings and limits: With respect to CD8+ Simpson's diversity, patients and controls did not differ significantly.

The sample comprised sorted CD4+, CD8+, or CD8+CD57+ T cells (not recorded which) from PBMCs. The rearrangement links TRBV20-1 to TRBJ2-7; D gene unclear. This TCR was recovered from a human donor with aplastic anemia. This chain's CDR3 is CSASDARKDGAQYF. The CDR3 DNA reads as TGCAGTGCTAGCGATGCTAGGAAGGATGGTGCGCAGTACTTC.